Each of the 2 T cell receptor beta chains below was sequenced from the same sample in a study of cytomegalovirus exposure and HLA in healthy donors. A multiplex PCR was run with 60 Vbeta primers and 13 Jbeta primers. Sequencing was performed with immunoSEQ multiplex PCR; in TCRdb, only in-frame clones are kept and a portion is missing. The sample holds approximately 99,000 clones; around 80% are singletons and the top ten take more than 4.5%. The sequenced material came from PBMCs. The receptors come from a man aged 35 to 55 in good health and CMV-seropositive.

The CDR3 DNA sequence: TGTGCCAGCAGTTTACCATCGGTAGGGGTGGACTATGGCTACACCTTC. It codes for CASSLPSVGVDYGYTF. The chain uses TRBV28 and TRBJ1-2; perhaps TRBD1 as D (5 bases). CDR1 and CDR2 (germline): MDHEN, SYDVKM. The CDR3 runs to 16 residues. With 2 bases removed from V and 3 bases from J, the gap between germline ends came to 16 bases.

The V gene is TRBV18, the J gene TRBJ2-5; no clear D. The V and J ends lost 0 bases and 1 base respectively, with 3 bases between them. CDR1 is KGHSH and CDR2 is LQKENI in the germline V gene. This CDR3 has 13 residues. CDR3 loop: CASSPPVQETQYF. CDR3 coding DNA: TGTGCCAGCTCACCACCCGTCCAAGAGACCCAGTACTTC.